This T cell receptor beta chain was documented in a study of T-cell reconstitution after alpha-beta-depleted transplantation in children. A word on this clonotype: What it binds is not known.

TCRbeta library construction was performed incorporating unique molecular identifiers. MiXCR was run by TCRdb on the PCR reads, yielding one entry per CDR3 protein. This table has a few hundred thousand distinct CDR3 sequences, more than 20% appearing once. General study findings and limits: Surviving recipient T cells and thymic progenitors produced the high day-60 TCRbeta diversity seen in some patients. Expanded graft clones numbering several hundred reportedly gave rise to alpha-beta T cells about two months after transplant.

CDR3 size: 14 residues. Trimming at V came to 4 bases and at J to 6 bases, leaving 6 bases not matched to a gene. Germline V gene data show CDR1 as DFQATT and CDR2 as SNEGSKA (reference sequence). The chain has TRBV20-1 and TRBJ2-7, with 13 bases aligning to TRBD2. The starting material was PBMCs, obtained before TCRalphabeta/CD19-depleted stem cell transplant. This TCR was recovered from a boy in the first two years of life with Wiskott-Aldrich syndrome, due to receive a stem cell transplant. CDR3 bases: TGCAGTGCTACCAGGACTAGCGGGAGATCCGAGCAGTACTTC. It specifies CSATRTSGRSEQYF.